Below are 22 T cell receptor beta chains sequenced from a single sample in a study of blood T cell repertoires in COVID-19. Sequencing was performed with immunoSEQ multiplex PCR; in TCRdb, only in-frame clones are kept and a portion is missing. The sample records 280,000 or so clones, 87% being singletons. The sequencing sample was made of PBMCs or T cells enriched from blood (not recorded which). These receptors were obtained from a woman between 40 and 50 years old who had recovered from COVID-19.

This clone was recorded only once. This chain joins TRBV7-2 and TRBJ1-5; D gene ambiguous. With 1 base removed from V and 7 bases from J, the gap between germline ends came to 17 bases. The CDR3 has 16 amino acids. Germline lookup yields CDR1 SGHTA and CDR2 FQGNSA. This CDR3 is CASSLGGSGVLQPQHF. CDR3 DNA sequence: TGTGCCAGCAGCTTAGGAGGTTCCGGGGTCCTACAGCCCCAGCATTTT.

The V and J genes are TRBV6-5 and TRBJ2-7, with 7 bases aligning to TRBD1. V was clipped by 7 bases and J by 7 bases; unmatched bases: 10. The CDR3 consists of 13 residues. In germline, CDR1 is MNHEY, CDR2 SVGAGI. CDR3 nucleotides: TGTGCCAGCACCCGCGACAGGGTCTCAGAGCAGTACTTC. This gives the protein CASTRDRVSEQYF.

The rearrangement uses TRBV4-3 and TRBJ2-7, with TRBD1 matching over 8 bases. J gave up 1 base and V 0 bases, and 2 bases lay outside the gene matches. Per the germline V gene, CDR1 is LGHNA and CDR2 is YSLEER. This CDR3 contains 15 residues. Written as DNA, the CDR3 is TGCGCCAGCAGCCAAGAACAGGGGGTGTCCTACGAGCAGTACTTC. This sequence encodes CASSQEQGVSYEQYF.

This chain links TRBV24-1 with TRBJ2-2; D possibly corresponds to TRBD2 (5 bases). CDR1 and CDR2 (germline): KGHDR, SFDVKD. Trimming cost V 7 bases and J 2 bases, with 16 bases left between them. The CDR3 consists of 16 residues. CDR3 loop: CATRSVGRGNTGELFF. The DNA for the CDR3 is TGTGCCACCAGATCAGTCGGCCGGGGAAACACCGGGGAGCTGTTTTTT.

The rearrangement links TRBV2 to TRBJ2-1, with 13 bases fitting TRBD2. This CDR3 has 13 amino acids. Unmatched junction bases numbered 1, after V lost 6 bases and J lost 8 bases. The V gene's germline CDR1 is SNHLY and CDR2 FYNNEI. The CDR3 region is CASRGLAGDEQFF. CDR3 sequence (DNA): TGTGCCAGCAGAGGACTAGCGGGGGATGAGCAGTTCTTC.

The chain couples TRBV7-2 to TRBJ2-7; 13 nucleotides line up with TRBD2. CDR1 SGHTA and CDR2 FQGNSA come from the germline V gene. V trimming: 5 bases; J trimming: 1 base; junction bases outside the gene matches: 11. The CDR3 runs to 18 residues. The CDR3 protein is CASSPAGTSGIRSYEQYF. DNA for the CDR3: TGTGCCAGCAGCCCAGCCGGGACTAGCGGGATAAGGTCCTACGAGCAGTACTTC.

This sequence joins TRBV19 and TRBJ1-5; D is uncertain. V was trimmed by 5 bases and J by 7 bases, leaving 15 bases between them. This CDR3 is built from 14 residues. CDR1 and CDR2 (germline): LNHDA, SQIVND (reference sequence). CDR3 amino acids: CASSLSGRPQPQHF. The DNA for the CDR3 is TGTGCCAGTAGTCTTTCGGGAAGGCCCCAGCCCCAGCATTTT.

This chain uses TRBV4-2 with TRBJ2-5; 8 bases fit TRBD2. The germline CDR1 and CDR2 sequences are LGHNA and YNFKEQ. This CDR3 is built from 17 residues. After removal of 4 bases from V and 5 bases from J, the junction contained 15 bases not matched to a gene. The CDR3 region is CASSRLLGREEGETQYF. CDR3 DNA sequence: TGTGCCAGCAGCCGCCTCTTAGGGCGGGAGGAGGGGGAGACCCAGTACTTC.

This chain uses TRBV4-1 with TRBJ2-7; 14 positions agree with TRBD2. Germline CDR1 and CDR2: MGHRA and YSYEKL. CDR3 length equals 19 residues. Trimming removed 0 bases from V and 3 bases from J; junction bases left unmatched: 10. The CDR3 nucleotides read TGCGCCAGCAGCCAAGACGACGTGACAGGGACTAGCGGGAGCTACGAGCAGTACTTC. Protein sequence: CASSQDDVTGTSGSYEQYF.

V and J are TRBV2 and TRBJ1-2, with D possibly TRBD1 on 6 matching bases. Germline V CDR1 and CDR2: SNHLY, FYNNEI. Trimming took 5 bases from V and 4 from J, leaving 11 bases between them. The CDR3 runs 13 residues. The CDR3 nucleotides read TGTGCCAGCAGTCTAGACAGGTTCTATGGCTACACCTTC. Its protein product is CASSLDRFYGYTF. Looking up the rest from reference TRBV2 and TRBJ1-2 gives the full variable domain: EPEVTQTPSHQVTQMGQEVILRCVPISNHLYFYWYRQILGQKVEFLVSFYNNEISEKSEIFDDQFSVERPDGSNFTLKIRSTKLEDSAMYFCASSLDRFYGYTFGSGTRLTVV.

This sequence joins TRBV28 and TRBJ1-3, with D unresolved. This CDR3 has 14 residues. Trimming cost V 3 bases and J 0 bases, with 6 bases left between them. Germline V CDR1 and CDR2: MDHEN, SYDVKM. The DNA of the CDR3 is TGTGCCAGCAGTTTTCCCCACTCTGGAAACACCATATATTTT. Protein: CASSFPHSGNTIYF.

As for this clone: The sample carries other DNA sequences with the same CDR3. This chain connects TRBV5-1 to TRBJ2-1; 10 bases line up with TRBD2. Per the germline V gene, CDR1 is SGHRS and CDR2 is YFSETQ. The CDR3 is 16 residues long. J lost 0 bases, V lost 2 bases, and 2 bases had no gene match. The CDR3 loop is CASSLLAGPSYNEQFF. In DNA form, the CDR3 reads TGCGCCAGCAGCTTACTAGCGGGGCCCTCCTACAATGAGCAGTTCTTC.

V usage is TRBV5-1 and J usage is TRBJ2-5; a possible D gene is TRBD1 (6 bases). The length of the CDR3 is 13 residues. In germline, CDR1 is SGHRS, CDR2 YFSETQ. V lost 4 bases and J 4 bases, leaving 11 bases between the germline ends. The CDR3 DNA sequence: TGCGCCAGCAGCCATGGACAGCGAGAGACCCAGTACTTC. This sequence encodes CASSHGQRETQYF.

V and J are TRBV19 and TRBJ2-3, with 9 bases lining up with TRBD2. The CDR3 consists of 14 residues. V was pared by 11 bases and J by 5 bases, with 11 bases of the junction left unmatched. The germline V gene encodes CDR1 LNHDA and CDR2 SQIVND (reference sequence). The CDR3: CAAGVSGSLDTQYF. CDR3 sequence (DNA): TGTGCCGCAGGGGTTAGCGGGAGTCTAGATACGCAGTATTTT.

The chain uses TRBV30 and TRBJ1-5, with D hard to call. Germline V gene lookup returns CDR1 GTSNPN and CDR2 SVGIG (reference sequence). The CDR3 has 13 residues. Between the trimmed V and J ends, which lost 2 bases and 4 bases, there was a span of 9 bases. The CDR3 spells CAWSRAVNQPQHF. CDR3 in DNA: TGTGCCTGGAGTCGAGCGGTTAATCAGCCCCAGCATTTT.

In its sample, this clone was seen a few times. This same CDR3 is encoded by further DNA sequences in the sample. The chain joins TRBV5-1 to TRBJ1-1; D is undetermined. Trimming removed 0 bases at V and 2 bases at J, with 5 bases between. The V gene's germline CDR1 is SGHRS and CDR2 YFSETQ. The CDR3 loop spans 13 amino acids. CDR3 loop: CASSLVVNTEAFF. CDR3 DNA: TGCGCCAGCAGCTTGGTCGTTAACACTGAAGCTTTCTTT.

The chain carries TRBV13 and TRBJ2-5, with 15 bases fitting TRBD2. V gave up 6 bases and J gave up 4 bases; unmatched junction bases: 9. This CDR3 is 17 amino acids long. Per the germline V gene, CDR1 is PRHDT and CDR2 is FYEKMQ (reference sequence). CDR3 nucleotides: TGTGCCAGCAGTTTTCGGACTAGCGGGAGGGTGTTAGAGACCCAGTACTTC. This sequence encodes CASSFRTSGRVLETQYF. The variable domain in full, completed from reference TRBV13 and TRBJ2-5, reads AAGVIQSPRHLIKEKRETATLKCYPIPRHDTVYWYQQGPGQDPQFLISFYEKMQSDKGSIPDRFSAQQFSDYHSELNMSSLELGDSALYFCASSFRTSGRVLETQYFGPGTRLLVL.

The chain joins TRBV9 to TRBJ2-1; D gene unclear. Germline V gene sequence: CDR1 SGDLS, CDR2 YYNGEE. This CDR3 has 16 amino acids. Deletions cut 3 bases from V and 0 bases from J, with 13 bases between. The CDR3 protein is CASSAPRVSSYNEQFF. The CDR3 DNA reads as TGTGCCAGCAGCGCCCCCCGCGTGAGCTCCTACAATGAGCAGTTCTTC.

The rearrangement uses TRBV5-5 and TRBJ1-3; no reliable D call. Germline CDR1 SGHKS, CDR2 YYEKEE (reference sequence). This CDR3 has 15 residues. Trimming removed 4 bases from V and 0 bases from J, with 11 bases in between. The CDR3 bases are TGTGCCAGCAGCCCAGGACTGAACTCTGGAAACACCATATATTTT. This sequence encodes CASSPGLNSGNTIYF.

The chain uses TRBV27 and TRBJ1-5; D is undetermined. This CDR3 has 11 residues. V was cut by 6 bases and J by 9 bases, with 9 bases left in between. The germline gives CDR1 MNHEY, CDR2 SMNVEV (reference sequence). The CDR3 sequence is CASRRALPQHF. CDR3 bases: TGTGCCAGCAGGAGGGCTTTGCCCCAGCATTTT.

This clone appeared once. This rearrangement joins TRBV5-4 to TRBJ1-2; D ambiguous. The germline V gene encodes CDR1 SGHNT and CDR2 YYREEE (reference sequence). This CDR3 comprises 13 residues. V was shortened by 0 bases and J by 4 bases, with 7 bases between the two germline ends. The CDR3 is CASSLDGLYGYTF. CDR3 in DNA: TGTGCCAGCAGCTTGGACGGACTCTATGGCTACACCTTC.

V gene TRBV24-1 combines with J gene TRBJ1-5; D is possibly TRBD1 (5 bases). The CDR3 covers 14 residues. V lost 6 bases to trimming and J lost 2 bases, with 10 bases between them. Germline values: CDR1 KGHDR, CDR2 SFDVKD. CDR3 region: CATSSATGNQPQHF. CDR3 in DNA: TGTGCCACCAGTTCCGCGACAGGCAATCAGCCCCAGCATTTT.